One and the same sample provided the 18 T cell receptor beta chains below, sequenced in a study of blood T cells in healthy people across ages. Primers used in a second PCR of about 7 to 11 cycles were a sample-barcoded 5' primer and a J-beta primer mix. MiXCR, run by TCRdb on the 5' RACE reads, gives a single entry per CDR3 protein. This table has fewer than 1.5 million distinct CDR3 sequences, 40% to 50% appearing once. Specimen: blood. The receptors originated from a woman between 18 and 29 years old in good health.

Points on this clonotype: A read error may account for a junction end that differs from germline. The chain employs TRBV20-1 and TRBJ2-1, with TRBD2 as a possible D gene (6 bases). CDR1 and CDR2 from the germline V gene are DFQATT and SNEGSKA (reference sequence). This CDR3 is built from 17 residues. Here the CDR3 DNA reads TGCAGTGCCAGAGACCAGCGGGTCCCTAGCTCCTACAATGAGCAGTTCTTC. Translation gives CSARDQRVPSSYNEQFF.

V and J are TRBV6-1 and TRBJ1-5, with D perhaps TRBD1 (5 bases). CDR1 and CDR2 from the germline V gene are MNHNS and SASEGT. This CDR3 is 10 amino acids long. Trimming took 10 bases from V and 15 from J, leaving 16 bases between them. CDR3 sequence: CATAGAGRHF. CDR3 coding DNA: TGTGCCACTGCTGGGGCAGGTCGGCATTTT.

This clonotype was found many times. The CDR3 bases are TGCAGTGCTAGTCACAGTCAGGTGTACAATGAGCAGTTCTTC. Amino acids: CSASHSQVYNEQFF. The V gene is TRBV20-1, the J gene TRBJ2-1, with D unclear. Germline assignment: CDR1 DFQATT and CDR2 SNEGSKA (reference sequence). V shed 3 bases and J shed 4 bases, with 13 bases lying between them. The CDR3 contains 14 residues.

This chain connects TRBV5-1 to TRBJ2-1, with D possibly matching TRBD1 (5 bases). Trimming removed 4 bases from V and 8 bases from J, with 22 bases in between. This CDR3 contains 16 residues. Germline V gene data show CDR1 as SGHRS and CDR2 as YFSETQ. The CDR3 DNA is TGCGCCAGCAGCCTGGAAGGGGTTTTGGGCCTGGATGAGCAGTTCTTC. This codes for CASSLEGVLGLDEQFF.

The V and J genes are TRBV11-2 and TRBJ1-1; no clear D. Germline CDR1 is SGHAT and CDR2 is FQNNGV. The CDR3 loop spans 11 amino acids. With 3 bases removed from V and 7 bases from J, the gap between germline ends came to 6 bases. The CDR3 nucleotides read TGTGCCAGCAGCTTCTGGCATGAAGCTTTCTTT. As protein: CASSFWHEAFF.

This chain joins TRBV6-5 and TRBJ2-4; 7 bases agree with TRBD2. The DNA end favors TRBJ2-5, so the J call may be wrong. This CDR3 has 13 amino acids. The germline CDR1 and CDR2 sequences are MNHEY and SVGAGI. The CDR3 DNA reads as TGTGCCAGCGCCGGTACTAGCGAGGGGACCCAGTACTTC. Amino acid sequence: CASAGTSEGTQYF.

The CDR3 bases are TGTGCCAGCACCCTTGGGGTTGGCATTCAGTACTTC. Translating gives CASTLGVGIQYF. The chain has TRBV11-2 and TRBJ2-5; unclear D gene. The DNA end lines up better with TRBJ2-4; the J call may be wrong. This CDR3 spans 12 amino acids. Per germline, CDR1 SGHAT and CDR2 FQNNGV.

This chain connects TRBV10-3 to TRBJ2-1; the D is unclear. Trimming shortened V by 8 bases and J by 7 bases, and 21 bases separated the two germline ends. This CDR3 is built from 15 residues. The germline CDR1 and CDR2 sequences are ENHRY and SYGVKD. This CDR3 reads CAISLLAETPNEQFF. The CDR3 bases are TGTGCCATCTCTCTGCTCGCAGAAACCCCGAATGAGCAGTTCTTC.

This chain links TRBV29-1 with TRBJ2-4, with D perhaps assigned TRBD1 or TRBD2 (5 bases each). CDR1 and CDR2 from the germline V gene are SQVTM and ANQGSEA. The CDR3 extends over 13 amino acids. The V and J ends lost 3 bases and 8 bases respectively, with 14 bases between them. The CDR3 sequence is CSVDYGVGDIQYF. CDR3 sequence (DNA): TGCAGCGTTGATTACGGAGTGGGGGACATTCAGTACTTC.

The chain carries TRBV6-5 and TRBJ2-1, with D perhaps TRBD1 (5 bases). The germline CDR1 and CDR2 sequences are MNHEY and SVGAGI. Trimming removed 2 bases at V and 9 bases at J, with 14 bases between. This CDR3 is built from 14 residues. DNA for the CDR3: TGTGCCAGCAGTTACCGGCAGGGTTGGGGTGAGCAGTTCTTC. It is translated as CASSYRQGWGEQFF.

V is TRBV10-3 and J is TRBJ2-1, with TRBD1 matching 9 bases. Germline V gene data show CDR1 as ENHRY and CDR2 as SYGVKD. This CDR3 comprises 15 residues. V lost 4 bases to trimming and J lost 3 bases; unmatched junction nucleotides: 4. The CDR3 region has the DNA TGTGCCATCAGTGCCGGGGACAGGGTCTACAATGAGCAGTTCTTC. This gives the protein CAISAGDRVYNEQFF.

The chain combines TRBV27 with TRBJ2-1; D is unclear. The J call may be incorrect, as the DNA end agrees better with TRBJ2-7. The length of the CDR3 is 15 residues. The germline V gene encodes CDR1 MNHEY and CDR2 SMNVEV (reference sequence). The CDR3 DNA is TGTGCCAGCAGTTTATCTAGGGAAGCCTACAATGAGCAGTACTTC. Protein: CASSLSREAYNEQYF.

The chain joins TRBV5-1 to TRBJ2-5; TRBD2 matches at 7 bases. Trimming cost V 0 bases and J 11 bases; bases outside gene matches: 13. CDR1 is SGHRS and CDR2 is YFSETQ in the germline V gene. CDR3 size: 15 residues. This chain's CDR3 is CASSLAGGWLDEQYF. In DNA, the CDR3 is TGCGCCAGCAGCTTGGCCGGGGGGTGGCTCGATGAGCAGTACTTC.

This chain uses TRBV5-5 with TRBJ1-4; D might be TRBD1 (5 bases). CDR3 size: 19 residues. V lost 4 bases and J 12 bases, leaving 34 bases between the germline ends. CDR1 and CDR2 from the germline V gene are SGHKS and YYEKEE (reference sequence). The CDR3 spells CASSLAPPPLMDTTDELFF. Written as DNA, the CDR3 is TGTGCCAGCAGCCTGGCCCCCCCTCCCTTAATGGACACGACGGACGAACTGTTTTTT.

The chain is built from TRBV10-3 and TRBJ2-3; 8 nucleotides line up with TRBD2. This CDR3 is 14 amino acids long. CDR1 and CDR2 from the germline V gene are ENHRY and SYGVKD. V shed 7 bases, J shed 3 bases, and the junction held 6 bases outside the gene matches. Here the CDR3 reads CAINGGEGTDTQYF. The DNA for the CDR3 is TGTGCCATCAACGGGGGGGAGGGGACAGATACGCAGTATTTT.

A single count supports this clonotype. The rearrangement uses TRBV29-1 and TRBJ2-3; maybe TRBD1 (6 bases). Germline V gene data show CDR1 as SQVTM and CDR2 as ANQGSEA. V lost 7 bases and J 2 bases, leaving 13 bases between the germline ends. The CDR3 runs 13 residues. As DNA, the CDR3 is TGCAGCGCGCCGGGACAAGTCACAGATACGCAGTATTTT. Its translation: CSAPGQVTDTQYF.

This sequence joins TRBV7-2 and TRBJ2-5; 7 nucleotides match TRBD2. The trim removed 1 base at V and 6 bases at J, leaving 8 bases unmatched. CDR1 is SGHTA, CDR2 FQGNSA, per germline. CDR3 length equals 15 residues. The CDR3 here is CASSLVGQGGKTQYF. CDR3 DNA: TGTGCCAGCAGCTTAGTCGGCCAGGGAGGGAAGACCCAGTACTTC. Drawing the rest from reference TRBV7-2 and TRBJ2-5, the complete variable domain is GAGVSQSPSNKVTEKGKDVELRCDPISGHTALYWYRQSLGQGLEFLIYFQGNSAPDKSGLPSDRFSAERTGGSVSTLTIQRTQQEDSAVYLCASSLVGQGGKTQYFGPGTRLLVL.

The chain carries TRBV4-1 and TRBJ1-5; TRBD1 is a possible D gene (6 bases). This CDR3 contains 15 residues. V was cut by 4 bases and J by 6 bases, with 16 bases left in between. CDR1 and CDR2 (germline): MGHRA, YSYEKL. CDR3 region: CASSLLRTDSQPQHF. Written as DNA, the CDR3 is TGCGCCAGCAGCCTCCTACGCACGGACAGTCAGCCCCAGCATTTT.